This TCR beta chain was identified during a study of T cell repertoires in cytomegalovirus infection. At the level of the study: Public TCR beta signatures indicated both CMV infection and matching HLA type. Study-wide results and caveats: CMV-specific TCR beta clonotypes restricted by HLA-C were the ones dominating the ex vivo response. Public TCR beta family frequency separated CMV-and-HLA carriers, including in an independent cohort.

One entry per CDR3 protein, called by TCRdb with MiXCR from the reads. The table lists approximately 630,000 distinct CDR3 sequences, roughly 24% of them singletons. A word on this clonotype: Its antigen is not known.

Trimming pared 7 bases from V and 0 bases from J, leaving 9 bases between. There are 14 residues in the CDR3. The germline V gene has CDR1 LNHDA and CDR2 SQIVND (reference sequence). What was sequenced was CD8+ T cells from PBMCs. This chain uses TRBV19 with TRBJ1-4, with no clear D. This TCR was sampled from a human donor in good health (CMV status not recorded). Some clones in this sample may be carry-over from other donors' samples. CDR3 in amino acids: CASTSPPTNEKLFF. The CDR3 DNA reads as TGTGCCAGTACCTCCCCCCCAACTAATGAAAAACTGTTTTTT.